The 25 T cell receptor beta chains given below trace back to one sample, sequenced in a study of T cell responses to AZD1222 COVID-19 vaccine. Assay: immunoSEQ multiplex PCR; the TCRdb copy retains only in-frame clones and omits some. The sample lists 75,000 to 100,000 clones; around 90% were seen once. Sequencing was performed on peripheral blood, taken on day 0 of AZD1222 vaccination. These receptors all come from an adult in good health.

This clone was seen only once. The DNA of the CDR3 is TGTGCCACCAGCAGCAAAGAGAACACTGAAGCTTTCTTT. This sequence encodes CATSSKENTEAFF. The rearrangement uses TRBV15 and TRBJ1-1; no clear D. The V end was cut by 3 bases, the J end by 1 base, with 6 bases between. CDR3 length: 13 residues. Germline values: CDR1 LNHNV, CDR2 YYDKDF (reference sequence). Full variable domain (missing parts from reference TRBV15 and TRBJ1-1): DAMVIQNPRYQVTQFGKPVTLSCSQTLNHNVMYWYQQKSSQAPKLLFHYYDKDFNNEADTPDNFQSRRPNTSFCFLDIRSPGLGDTAMYLCATSSKENTEAFFGQGTRLTVV.

This chain joins TRBV18 and TRBJ2-7; 7 nucleotides agree with TRBD1. The CDR3 length is 13 residues. The J segment lost 5 bases and the V segment lost 4 bases, leaving 5 bases of the junction unmatched. Germline values: CDR1 KGHSH, CDR2 LQKENI. This CDR3 is CASSLKTGDEQYF. As DNA, the CDR3 is TGTGCCAGCTCACTAAAAACAGGGGACGAGCAGTACTTC.

V gene TRBV7-2 combines with J gene TRBJ2-3; 7 bases agree with TRBD2. Losses at the gene ends were 1 base for V and 6 bases for J; bases not matched to a gene: 10. Germline-derived CDR1 and CDR2 are SGHTA and FQGNSA. CDR3 length: 16 amino acids. The CDR3 is CASSLEGRGAGDTQYF. CDR3 bases: TGTGCCAGCAGCTTAGAGGGACGGGGAGCGGGGGATACGCAGTATTTT.

The chain links TRBV2 to TRBJ1-2; D is undetermined. This CDR3 is built from 15 residues. In germline, CDR1 is SNHLY, CDR2 FYNNEI. V shed 3 bases and J shed 0 bases, with 11 bases lying between them. CDR3 DNA: TGTGCCAGCAGTGATTTTCAGTTAGCTAACTATGGCTACACCTTC. This gives the protein CASSDFQLANYGYTF.

The genes are TRBV5-8 and TRBJ1-2; no definite D call. V was shortened by 0 bases and J by 8 bases, with 8 bases between the two germline ends. There are 12 residues in the CDR3. The germline gives CDR1 SGHTS, CDR2 YDEGEE. Here the CDR3 reads CASSLGTVGYTF. In DNA form, the CDR3 reads TGTGCCAGCAGCTTGGGAACAGTCGGCTACACCTTC.

This clone has a handful of counts. The J gene is TRBJ1-6, the V gene TRBV7-2; possible D gene TRBD1, 6 bases. The CDR3 runs to 16 residues. Germline lookup yields CDR1 SGHTA and CDR2 FQGNSA. V was trimmed by 4 bases and J by 10 bases, leaving 20 bases between them. The CDR3 DNA is TGTGCCAGCAGCTCTAGGGGGGGCGGATTTCCCTCACCCCTCCACTTT. Translating it yields CASSSRGGGFPSPLHF.

This rearrangement joins TRBV4-2 to TRBJ1-1; D gene uncertain. V dropped 0 bases and J dropped 7 bases, with 6 bases sitting between them. There are 12 residues in the CDR3. The germline V gene encodes CDR1 LGHNA and CDR2 YNFKEQ. The CDR3 DNA reads as TGTGCCAGCAGCCAAGATAGGAGTGAAGCTTTCTTT. Translated: CASSQDRSEAFF.

The J gene is TRBJ2-5, the V gene TRBV4-1; D unclear. V was trimmed by 1 base and J by 4 bases, leaving 19 bases between them. This CDR3 is 17 amino acids long. Germline V gives CDR1 MGHRA, CDR2 YSYEKL. The CDR3 is CASSQGAGLGAGETQYF. The CDR3 DNA follows: TGCGCCAGCAGCCAAGGGGCAGGCCTCGGAGCAGGAGAGACCCAGTACTTC.

This clone was seen only once. This chain connects TRBV28 to TRBJ2-7; the D gene is possibly TRBD1 (7 bases). V was shortened by 2 bases and J by 5 bases, with 13 bases between the two germline ends. CDR3 length equals 14 residues. Germline V lookup: CDR1 MDHEN, CDR2 SYDVKM. CDR3 sequence: CASSLTGGGNEQYF. The CDR3 nucleotides read TGTGCCAGCAGTTTAACCGGAGGGGGCAACGAGCAGTACTTC.

This chain links TRBV19 with TRBJ2-5; perhaps TRBD1 as D (6 bases). CDR1 and CDR2 from the germline V gene are LNHDA and SQIVND (reference sequence). The CDR3 sequence is 15 residues long. Trimming took off 5 bases at V and 5 bases at J, with 18 bases between the two ends. The CDR3 sequence: CASSSGTGHGETQYF. In DNA form, the CDR3 reads TGTGCCAGTAGTTCTGGCACAGGGCATGGGGAGACCCAGTACTTC.

This rearrangement joins TRBV11-2 to TRBJ2-7; D assignment may be TRBD1 or TRBD2 (5 bases each). V dropped 7 bases and J dropped 7 bases, with 29 bases sitting between them. This CDR3 spans 17 amino acids. Germline V gene sequence: CDR1 SGHAT, CDR2 FQNNGV. The CDR3 here is CASNGKGAGTPFDEQYF. The CDR3, as DNA: TGTGCCAGCAACGGTAAAGGGGCCGGGACCCCATTTGATGAGCAGTACTTC.

The V call is TRBV7-2, the J call TRBJ1-6; 7 bases match TRBD1. Trimming cost V 3 bases and J 9 bases; bases outside gene matches: 5. CDR3 size: 14 residues. In germline, CDR1 is SGHTA, CDR2 FQGNSA. CDR3 bases: TGTGCCAGCAGCTTGCAGGGGGATAGTTCACCCCTCCACTTT. It yields the protein CASSLQGDSSPLHF.

V and J are TRBV6-1 and TRBJ2-6; no definite D call. The CDR3 runs to 15 residues. V was clipped by 2 bases and J by 0 bases, with 5 bases between them. CDR1 and CDR2 from the germline V gene are MNHNS and SASEGT. The CDR3 sequence is CASSERSSGANVLTF. The CDR3 DNA is TGTGCCAGCAGTGAACGGAGCTCTGGGGCCAACGTCCTGACTTTC.

The chain is built from TRBV30 and TRBJ1-2; TRBD1 might be the D (5 bases). V was pared by 3 bases and J by 4 bases, with 12 bases between. The CDR3 is made up of 13 amino acids. Germline lookup yields CDR1 GTSNPN and CDR2 SVGIG (reference sequence). The CDR3: CAWRLAGPYGYTF. DNA of the CDR3: TGTGCCTGGAGATTGGCAGGGCCCTATGGCTACACCTTC. Full variable domain (outside the CDR3, taken from reference TRBV30 and TRBJ1-2): SQTIHQWPATLVQPVGSPLSLECTVEGTSNPNLYWYRQAAGRGLQLLFYSVGIGQISSEVPQNLSASRPQDRQFILSSKKLLLSDSGFYLCAWRLAGPYGYTFGSGTRLTVV.

The chain employs TRBV7-9 and TRBJ2-1, with D unresolved. V lost 8 bases and J lost 10, with 15 bases in between. The CDR3 is made up of 12 amino acids. Germline CDR1 is SEHNR and CDR2 is FQNEAQ (reference sequence). This CDR3 reads CASESATSEQFF. CDR3 in DNA: TGTGCCAGCGAGTCTGCGACCTCGGAGCAGTTCTTC.

This chain links TRBV2 with TRBJ2-1; D remains unclear. The CDR3 runs to 16 residues. V lost 1 base, J lost 4 bases, and 14 bases lay in between. Germline CDR1 SNHLY, CDR2 FYNNEI. In DNA form, the CDR3 reads TGTGCCAGCAGTGAAGTCCAAAGGTATCCTTACAATGAGCAGTTCTTC. Its translation: CASSEVQRYPYNEQFF.

The J gene is TRBJ1-1, the V gene TRBV5-1, with no clear D. Germline V gene lookup returns CDR1 SGHRS and CDR2 YFSETQ. CDR3 length: 15 amino acids. With 4 bases removed from V and 4 bases from J, the gap between germline ends came to 17 bases. In nucleotides, the CDR3 is TGCGCCAGCAGCCCAATTTCCGGGGATGCCACTGAAGCTTTCTTT. The encoded protein is CASSPISGDATEAFF.

The rearrangement joins TRBV4-1 to TRBJ1-1, with unresolved D. The germline V and J ends were trimmed by 0 bases and 0 bases, with 11 bases remaining between them. CDR3 length: 16 amino acids. Per germline, CDR1 MGHRA and CDR2 YSYEKL. In DNA, the CDR3 is TGCGCCAGCAGCCAAGACTTGGTGAGCCTGAACACTGAAGCTTTCTTT. It yields the protein CASSQDLVSLNTEAFF.

This chain joins TRBV4-3 and TRBJ1-5; tentatively, D is TRBD1 (6 bases). The germline V and J ends were trimmed by 0 bases and 5 bases, with 11 bases remaining between them. The CDR3 sequence is 15 residues long. In germline, CDR1 is LGHNA, CDR2 YSLEER. Written as DNA, the CDR3 is TGCGCCAGCAGCCAAGATACAGGGCACTATCAGCCCCAGCATTTT. Translating gives CASSQDTGHYQPQHF.

The chain has TRBV27 and TRBJ1-1; TRBD1 matches at 7 bases. J lost 9 bases, V lost 9 bases, and 10 bases had no gene match. Germline-derived CDR1 and CDR2 are MNHEY and SMNVEV (reference sequence). This CDR3 contains 12 residues. The CDR3 is CASRQGKTQAFF. The CDR3 DNA follows: TGTGCCAGTAGACAGGGCAAGACTCAAGCTTTCTTT.

V gene TRBV7-2 combines with J gene TRBJ1-2, with D hard to call. CDR1 is SGHTA and CDR2 is FQGNSA in the germline V gene. With 2 bases removed from V and 2 bases from J, the gap between germline ends came to 15 bases. The CDR3 covers 16 residues. The CDR3 nucleotides read TGTGCCAGCAGCTTATCCGTGGTGTCAGAGAACTATGGCTACACCTTC. Its protein product is CASSLSVVSENYGYTF.

The chain links TRBV24-1 to TRBJ2-1, with D hard to call. Germline V gives CDR1 KGHDR, CDR2 SFDVKD. Trimming took off 0 bases at V and 5 bases at J, with 1 base between the two ends. This CDR3 comprises 12 residues. The CDR3 region is CATSDLDNEQFF. CDR3 DNA sequence: TGTGCCACCAGTGATTTGGACAATGAGCAGTTCTTC.

This clone was seen a single time. V and J are TRBV5-5 and TRBJ1-1; a possible D gene is TRBD1 (5 bases). Deletions cut 4 bases from V and 1 base from J, with 11 bases between. CDR1 is SGHKS, CDR2 YYEKEE, per germline (reference sequence). The CDR3 covers 14 residues. CDR3 DNA: TGTGCCAGCAGCCTGGGGCCCCAGAACACTGAAGCTTTCTTT. This translates into CASSLGPQNTEAFF.

This chain connects TRBV2 to TRBJ2-3; no clear D gene. The CDR3 totals 12 residues. The germline V gene encodes CDR1 SNHLY and CDR2 FYNNEI. Trimming took off 6 bases at V and 3 bases at J, with 7 bases between the two ends. CDR3 coding DNA: TGTGCCAGCAGACTGGCTACAGATACGCAGTATTTT. It specifies CASRLATDTQYF.

This chain links TRBV6-5 with TRBJ1-2, with no clear D. From germline, CDR1 is MNHEY and CDR2 SVGAGI. This CDR3 is 16 amino acids long. V was trimmed by 0 bases and J by 2 bases, leaving 13 bases between them. As DNA, the CDR3 is TGTGCCAGCAGTTACTCGGCCGGGGTGCTGAACTATGGCTACACCTTC. It encodes CASSYSAGVLNYGYTF.